This TCR beta chain stems from a study of post-analysis software for immune sequencing data. Overall study context: Relapsing-remitting, secondary progressive and progressive-relapsing courses of multiple sclerosis were included. The study's findings and limits: Elevated frequency relative to controls characterized several TRBV segments in patients, TRBV5-6, TRBV5-1 and TRBV20-1 among them. Samples made in the same batch grouped tightly together by F measure.

In germline, CDR1 is MDHEN, CDR2 SYDVKM. The CDR3 length is 12 residues. V was clipped by 6 bases and J by 11 bases; unmatched bases: 7. The library was made from cDNA and included unique molecular identifiers. TCRdb itself ran the PCR reads through MiXCR, one entry per CDR3 protein. The sample comprises over 150,000 distinct CDR3 sequences, approximately 31% of which are singletons, and approximately 1.5% rests with the top ten. This clonotype was observed a handful of times. Its antigen is still unknown. The clonotype comes from a girl aged 5-17 years with multiple sclerosis. The sample taken for sequencing was blood. The J gene is TRBJ2-3, the V gene TRBV28, with TRBD2 matching 8 bases. The CDR3, as DNA: TGTGCCAGCAGCCAAGCGGGAGTTCGGCAGTATTTT. Amino acid sequence: CASSQAGVRQYF.